This T cell receptor beta chain emerged from a study of cytomegalovirus exposure and HLA in healthy donors. General study findings and limits: For cytomegalovirus status, the classifier reportedly gave diagnoses with high specificity and sensitivity. Altogether, 160 or so TCR beta chains were recorded as cytomegalovirus-associated.

Germline V CDR1 and CDR2: MNHNS, SASEGT. The CDR3 extends over 16 amino acids. Trimming cost V 1 base and J 0 bases, with 10 bases left between them. TCRdb's copy holds only in-frame clones and misses some; the assay was immunoSEQ multiplex PCR. This table has roughly 82,000 clones, 85% to 95% appearing once. Concerning this clone: Its matching antigen is unknown.

The donors were part of the approximately 120-subject validation cohort, which stood apart from the approximately 630-subject first cohort. This TCR was sampled from a man aged 18-30 years in good health and CMV-seronegative. The V call is TRBV6-1, the J call TRBJ2-1; the D gene is possibly TRBD2 (7 bases). The sequenced sample consisted of PBMCs. CDR3 sequence: CASSEGGGGSYNEQFF. The DNA for the CDR3 is TGTGCCAGCAGTGAAGGGGGAGGGGGCTCCTACAATGAGCAGTTCTTC.